The 14 T cell receptor beta chains given below trace back to one sample, sequenced in a study of early stage breast cancer tumors. Assay used: immunoSEQ multiplex PCR; TCRdb lists only in-frame clones, some missing. The repertoire holds some 48,000 clones, with about 80% as singletons. Sequencing was carried out using blood. Source of these receptors: a person aged 45 to 59 with breast cancer.

The chain uses TRBV5-4 and TRBJ2-2; 14 bases map to TRBD2. Germline values: CDR1 SGHNT, CDR2 YYREEE (reference sequence). The junction had 6 bases not matched to a gene; V was cut back by 4 bases and J by 7 bases. The CDR3 extends over 16 amino acids. This chain's CDR3 is CASSEGTSGRIGELFF. CDR3 in DNA: TGTGCCAGCAGCGAGGGGACTAGCGGGAGAATCGGGGAGCTGTTTTTT.

The count of this clone is one. The chain has TRBV29-1 and TRBJ2-5, with D unclear. The germline V and J ends were trimmed by 4 bases and 3 bases, with 6 bases remaining between them. CDR1 is SQVTM and CDR2 is ANQGSEA in the germline V gene. This CDR3 is 11 amino acids long. The CDR3 reads CSVGKEETQYF. CDR3 nucleotides: TGCAGCGTTGGAAAAGAAGAGACCCAGTACTTC.

CDR3 nucleotides: TGTGCCAGCAGTTACTCGACGGGGGGGCCCTACGAGCAGTACTTC. As protein: CASSYSTGGPYEQYF. The chain recombines TRBV6-5 with TRBJ2-7; 8 bases match TRBD2. Germline loops: CDR1 MNHEY, CDR2 SVGAGI. Unmatched junction bases numbered 3, after V lost 0 bases and J lost 2 bases. The CDR3 spans 15 residues.

This clone has more than one count but fewer than ten. The chain joins TRBV6-6 to TRBJ1-2, with D hard to call. This CDR3 spans 12 amino acids. Trimming took 10 bases from V and 1 from J, leaving 10 bases between them. The germline V gene encodes CDR1 MNHNY and CDR2 SVGAGI (reference sequence). CDR3 protein: CAILRDNYGYTF. CDR3 bases: TGTGCCATCCTCCGGGATAACTATGGCTACACCTTC.

The rearrangement joins TRBV11-2 to TRBJ2-5, with TRBD2 matching over 8 bases. With V trimmed by 1 base and J by 5 bases, 0 bases remained unmatched. CDR1 and CDR2 (germline): SGHAT, FQNNGV. This CDR3 contains 13 residues. CDR3 DNA sequence: TGTGCCAGCAGCTTAGCGGGAGGGGAGACCCAGTACTTC. The encoded protein is CASSLAGGETQYF.

V is TRBV6-1 and J is TRBJ2-2; D is possibly TRBD1 or TRBD2 (6 bases each). Trimming removed 5 bases from V and 3 bases from J, with 13 bases in between. The CDR3 runs to 15 residues. Per the germline V gene, CDR1 is MNHNS and CDR2 is SASEGT. This CDR3 is CASSHREVDTGELFF. For the CDR3, the DNA is TGTGCCAGCAGTCACAGGGAGGTGGACACCGGGGAGCTGTTTTTT.

The chain couples TRBV4-3 to TRBJ1-4; TRBD1 matches at 9 bases. The CDR3 totals 13 residues. V was pared by 5 bases and J by 10 bases, with 5 bases of the junction left unmatched. Germline CDR1 LGHNA, CDR2 YSLEER. The CDR3 region is CASSGTGIGKLFF. CDR3 nucleotides: TGCGCCAGCAGCGGGACAGGGATCGGAAAACTGTTTTTT.

In its sample, this clone was seen a few times. The V call is TRBV19, the J call TRBJ1-1, with unresolved D. This CDR3 spans 11 amino acids. Germline-derived CDR1 and CDR2 are LNHDA and SQIVND (reference sequence). The ends were cut back, 10 bases at V and 7 bases at J, with 13 bases in the middle. CDR3 sequence (DNA): TGTGCCACCTCTCTAGACTTTGAAGCTTTCTTT. This sequence encodes CATSLDFEAFF.

This clone has only a few counts. The chain recombines TRBV4-3 with TRBJ2-3; 9 nucleotides align to TRBD1. Germline V gene lookup returns CDR1 LGHNA and CDR2 YSLEER. J was trimmed by 4 bases and V by 0 bases; bases with no gene match: 17. The CDR3 totals 20 residues. CDR3 coding DNA: TGCGCCAGCAGCCAAGATCCCAACTACAGGGGGCGAGATAACCCAGATACGCAGTATTTT. Its translation: CASSQDPNYRGRDNPDTQYF.

The rearrangement joins TRBV6-5 to TRBJ1-5, with D tentatively TRBD1 (5 bases). Germline loops: CDR1 MNHEY, CDR2 SVGAGI. Trimming pared 4 bases from V and 10 bases from J, leaving 14 bases between. The CDR3 spans 13 residues. CDR3 coding DNA: TGTGCCAGCAGTTCCGGGCAGGGAGGTCCCCAGCATTTT. This translates into CASSSGQGGPQHF.

J is TRBJ1-5 and V is TRBV23-1; 7 nucleotides line up with TRBD1. TRBV23-1 is an ORF, and what it does is uncertain. This CDR3 spans 16 amino acids. The V gene end was trimmed by 0 bases and the J gene end by 6 bases; junction bases not matched to a gene: 8. This chain's CDR3 is CASSQSQDRVRQPQHF. The CDR3 nucleotides read TGCGCCAGCAGTCAATCCCAAGACAGGGTGCGTCAGCCCCAGCATTTT.

To note about this clone: A junction end diverges from the germline sequence, so it may reflect a read error. The chain links TRBV7-9 to TRBJ2-7; tentative D call: TRBD2 (6 bases). The germline gives CDR1 SEHNR, CDR2 FQNEAQ (reference sequence). CDR3 length: 14 amino acids. The CDR3 nucleotides are TGCGCCAGCAGCCCCGGGGCTAGCGACTACGAGCAGTACTTC. Protein sequence: CASSPGASDYEQYF. The full variable domain, completed using reference TRBV7-9 and TRBJ2-7, is DTGVSQNPRHKITKRGQNVTFRCDPISEHNRLYWYRQTLGQGPEFLTYFQNEAQLEKSRLLSDRFSAERPKGSFSTLEIQRTEQGDSAMYLCASSPGASDYEQYFGPGTRLTVT.

The CDR3 loop is CASSPPGSMAVHEQYF. The CDR3 bases are TGTGCCAGCTCACCACCGGGGTCCATGGCTGTGCACGAGCAGTACTTC. The chain carries TRBV18 and TRBJ2-7; unclear D gene. CDR3 length: 16 residues. V lost 0 bases, J lost 5 bases, and 17 bases lay in between. Germline values: CDR1 KGHSH, CDR2 LQKENI. Filled out from reference TRBV18 and TRBJ2-7, the complete variable domain reads NAGVMQNPRHLVRRRGQEARLRCSPMKGHSHVYWYRQLPEEGLKFMVYLQKENIIDESGMPKERFSAEFPKEGPSILRIQQVVRGDSAAYFCASSPPGSMAVHEQYFGPGTRLTVT.

This sequence joins TRBV5-5 and TRBJ2-7; TRBD2 agrees at 9 bases. The CDR3 sequence is 16 residues long. V was pared by 3 bases and J by 4 bases, with 11 bases of the junction left unmatched. Looked up from germline, CDR1 is SGHKS and CDR2 is YYEKEE (reference sequence). The CDR3: CASSWGGGGASYEQYF. The CDR3 DNA is TGTGCCAGCAGCTGGGGCGGCGGGGGGGCATCGTACGAGCAGTACTTC.